This T cell receptor (beta chain) was recorded in a study of CD8+CD57+ T cells in acquired aplastic anemia. At the level of the study: Sorted cells (CD4+ and CD8+) yielded DNA amounts that averaged approximately 3 ug. Findings and caveats of the study: Common to patients and controls were twenty-nine CD8+ CDR3 sequences.

Note on this clonotype: Antigen: not known. A much larger clonotype is one base distant, so this may be a read error.

CDR3 and TCR beta VDJ profiling relied on a genomic DNA template. Each CDR3 protein is one row after TCRdb ran MiXCR on the reads. The profile covers some 140,000 distinct CDR3 sequences, with around two fifths appearing a single time and 6.5% to 10% taken by the ten largest. Germline-derived CDR1 and CDR2 are SGHNT and YENEEA. The CDR3 contains 13 residues. This rearrangement joins TRBV11-3 to TRBJ2-7; D remains ambiguous. The J call is in doubt because the DNA end fits TRBJ2-5 better. Material: sorted CD4+, CD8+, or CD8+CD57+ T cells (not recorded which) from PBMCs. This clonotype was obtained from a human donor in good health, serving as a control. The CDR3 loop is CACSLIRAETQYF. For the CDR3, the DNA is TGTGCCTGCAGCTTAATACGCGCGGAGACCCAGTACTTC.